These 14 T cell receptor beta chains originate from one sample sequenced in a study of blood T cell repertoires in COVID-19. Profiling relied on immunoSEQ multiplex PCR, and the TCRdb table lists in-frame clones only, not all of them. The sample records more than 250,000 clones, 80% to 90% being singletons. The sample was PBMCs or T cells enriched from blood (not recorded which). These receptors were taken from a young man who had recovered from COVID-19.

This chain joins TRBV6-5 and TRBJ1-5; 8 nucleotides agree with TRBD1. The germline V gene has CDR1 MNHEY and CDR2 SVGAGI. CDR3 length: 15 residues. The V gene end was trimmed by 8 bases and the J gene end by 2 bases; junction bases not matched to a gene: 8. The CDR3 sequence is CASQDRAYGNQPQHF. CDR3 bases: TGTGCCAGCCAGGACAGGGCCTATGGCAATCAGCCCCAGCATTTT.

V is TRBV6-2 or TRBV6-3 and J is TRBJ2-7; a possible D gene is TRBD1 (5 bases). V lost 0 bases, J lost 6 bases, and 9 bases lay in between. The length of the CDR3 is 13 residues. Germline CDR1 and CDR2: MNHEY and SVGEGT. The CDR3 sequence is CASSYSETGEQYF. CDR3 DNA: TGTGCCAGCAGTTACTCGGAAACAGGCGAGCAGTACTTC.

The V and J genes are TRBV7-8 and TRBJ1-1; D perhaps matches TRBD1 (6 bases). Trimming left V 1 base short and J 6 bases short, with 15 bases between. Per germline, CDR1 SGHVS and CDR2 FQNEAQ. The CDR3 runs to 15 residues. The CDR3 region is CASSLGGRGVSEAFF. CDR3 DNA sequence: TGTGCCAGCAGCTTAGGGGGCAGGGGAGTATCTGAAGCTTTCTTT.

The chain carries TRBV21-1 and TRBJ2-1; the DNA was not used to check the table's D call, TRBD2. TRBV21-1 counts as a pseudogene. The CDR3 covers 16 residues. CDR3 bases: TGTGCCAGCAGCAGGCCCAAGAGGAGGAGATACAATGAGCAGTTCTTC. As protein: CASSRPKRRRYNEQFF.

The chain combines TRBV24-1 with TRBJ1-2; TRBD1 matches at 7 bases. The CDR3 is 15 residues long. Trimming at V came to 4 bases and at J to 4 bases, leaving 8 bases not matched to a gene. Germline V CDR1 and CDR2: KGHDR, SFDVKD. The chain's CDR3 is CATSDGTGQPYGYTF. In nucleotides, the CDR3 is TGTGCCACCAGTGACGGAACGGGACAGCCCTATGGCTACACCTTC.

The chain links TRBV12-3 or TRBV12-4 to TRBJ1-4; tentative D call: TRBD1 (5 bases). The CDR3 sequence is 13 residues long. Trimming took off 6 bases at V and 6 bases at J, with 11 bases between the two ends. The CDR3 DNA follows: TGTGCCAGCAGAGGGGAGGTAGATGAAAAACTGTTTTTT. This encodes CASRGEVDEKLFF.

The rearrangement joins TRBV5-1 to TRBJ1-1, with 10 bases matching TRBD1. This CDR3 is 17 amino acids long. With 4 bases clipped from V and 4 bases from J, the junction kept 13 bases outside the gene matches. Looked up from germline, CDR1 is SGHRS and CDR2 is YFSETQ. CDR3 in amino acids: CASSARDRGGVGTEAFF. The DNA for the CDR3 is TGCGCCAGCAGCGCGAGGGACAGGGGTGGAGTCGGCACTGAAGCTTTCTTT.

The chain couples TRBV7-9 to TRBJ1-2, with a tentative D call TRBD1 (6 bases). Looked up from germline, CDR1 is SEHNR and CDR2 is FQNEAQ (reference sequence). CDR3 length: 13 amino acids. Trimming took off 5 bases at V and 6 bases at J, with 13 bases between the two ends. CDR3 in amino acids: CASSGGGADGYTF. In nucleotides, the CDR3 is TGTGCCAGCAGCGGTGGGGGGGCGGATGGCTACACCTTC.

The chain combines TRBV7-9 with TRBJ1-2, with D possibly being TRBD1 (5 bases). Deletions cut 1 base from V and 8 bases from J, with 17 bases between. Germline V CDR1 and CDR2: SEHNR, FQNEAQ (reference sequence). This CDR3 region has 15 residues. The CDR3 here is CASSLDQGSRWGYTF. CDR3 DNA sequence: TGTGCCAGCAGCTTAGACCAGGGTTCGAGGTGGGGCTACACCTTC.

This clone was counted once. The rearrangement joins TRBV12-5 to TRBJ2-1; a weak D match, TRBD2 (5 bases). Germline CDR1 is LGHNT and CDR2 is FRNRAP. Trimming stripped 0 bases from V and 1 base from J, with 10 bases between. The CDR3 runs to 16 residues. CDR3 coding DNA: TGTGCTAGTGGTTTGGTAGTTGGGAGATCCTACAATGAGCAGTTCTTC. Translating it yields CASGLVVGRSYNEQFF.

The chain couples TRBV10-3 to TRBJ1-5; D remains unclear. Trimming took 3 bases from V and 0 from J, leaving 18 bases between them. The CDR3 spans 18 residues. In germline, CDR1 is ENHRY, CDR2 SYGVKD. CDR3: CAISERAGRINSNQPQHF. For the CDR3, the DNA is TGTGCCATCAGTGAAAGGGCCGGGAGGATCAATAGCAATCAGCCCCAGCATTTT.

V gene TRBV7-9 combines with J gene TRBJ2-3; D might be TRBD1 (6 bases). Trimming took off 5 bases at V and 6 bases at J, with 12 bases between the two ends. CDR1 and CDR2 (germline): SEHNR, FQNEAQ (reference sequence). The CDR3 loop spans 13 amino acids. The CDR3 DNA is TGTGCCAGCAGCACACAGGGAGCGGATACGCAGTATTTT. Translated, it gives CASSTQGADTQYF.

This clone appeared once. CDR3 protein: CASSSGGGLKETQYF. The CDR3 DNA follows: TGCGCCAGCTCGTCTGGGGGGGGACTAAAAGAGACCCAGTACTTC. V and J are TRBV4-1 and TRBJ2-5, with 7 nucleotides matching TRBD2. CDR3 length: 15 residues. The V segment lost 8 bases and the J segment 3 bases; nucleotides outside the gene matches: 12. Germline V gene sequence: CDR1 MGHRA, CDR2 YSYEKL.

Only one count was recorded for this clone. The rearrangement uses TRBV5-1 and TRBJ2-1; D is perhaps TRBD2 (5 bases). V gave up 7 bases and J gave up 7 bases, with 15 bases separating them. This CDR3 is built from 13 residues. Germline CDR1 and CDR2: SGHRS and YFSETQ. CDR3 DNA sequence: TGCGCCAGCGACTCCGGACTGGGAAATGAGCAGTTCTTC. Amino acids: CASDSGLGNEQFF.